This is a list of T cell receptor beta chains from one sample in a study of blood T cell repertoires in COVID-19. TCRdb's table, derived via immunoSEQ multiplex PCR, lists solely in-frame clones and lacks some. The sample lists approximately 160,000 clones; about 80% were seen once. Sequenced: peripheral blood. All receptors derive from a man in his 60s with acute or convalescent COVID-19. CDR3s include the opening cysteine and the closing phenylalanine or tryptophan. The size entry is marked missing in some rows and otherwise reads once, few, many or a size class.

CDR3 protein: CASSSRDRVYEQYF
J gene: TRBJ2-7
V gene: TRBV5-6
clone size: NA

CDR3 protein: CSVEGAYGYTF
J gene: TRBJ1-2
V gene: TRBV29-1
clone size: NA

CDR3 protein: CASRTGTGANVLTF
J gene: TRBJ2-6
V gene: TRBV2
clone size: few

CDR3 protein: CASSHDRVENSPLHF
J gene: TRBJ1-6
V gene: TRBV2
clone size: once

CDR3 protein: CASRSTVSGNTIYF
J gene: TRBJ1-3
V gene: TRBV7-9
clone size: NA

CDR3 protein: CASSPGREETQYF
J gene: TRBJ2-5
V gene: TRBV18
clone size: NA

CDR3 protein: CASSEGQSPSYEQYF
J gene: TRBJ2-7
V gene: TRBV10-1
clone size: NA

CDR3 protein: CASSLEGGTNEKLFF
J gene: TRBJ1-4
V gene: TRBV5-5
clone size: once

CDR3 protein: CAWRGQATTSYGYTF
J gene: TRBJ1-2
V gene: TRBV30
clone size: few

CDR3 protein: CASSLASGGGEQFF
J gene: TRBJ2-1
V gene: TRBV27
clone size: NA

CDR3 protein: CASSLGGTTNYGYTF
J gene: TRBJ1-2
V gene: TRBV5-6
clone size: NA

CDR3 protein: CASSERQEIHTEAFF
J gene: TRBJ1-1
V gene: TRBV5-1
clone size: NA

CDR3 protein: CASSLLAGGVNEQFF
J gene: TRBJ2-1
V gene: TRBV5-1
clone size: NA

CDR3 protein: CASSPRQTDTQYF
J gene: TRBJ2-3
V gene: TRBV18
clone size: NA

CDR3 protein: CASSYGAVSSYEQYF
J gene: TRBJ2-7
V gene: TRBV6-5
clone size: once

CDR3 protein: CASASGGSSYEQYF
J gene: TRBJ2-7
V gene: TRBV30
clone size: once

CDR3 protein: CASSPYRGLGGELFF
J gene: TRBJ2-2
V gene: TRBV7-2
clone size: NA

CDR3 protein: CASSQAGVINYGYTF
J gene: TRBJ1-2
V gene: TRBV3-1/TRBV3-2
clone size: NA

CDR3 protein: CASSQDPSGGAHETQYF
J gene: TRBJ2-5
V gene: TRBV7-3
clone size: few

CDR3 protein: CASRGTGGTEAFF
J gene: TRBJ1-1
V gene: TRBV12-3/TRBV12-4
clone size: NA

CDR3 protein: CASTPTGLAMYNEQFF
J gene: TRBJ2-1
V gene: TRBV6-2/TRBV6-3
clone size: few

CDR3 protein: CASTGQGAPSTEAFF
J gene: TRBJ1-1
V gene: TRBV10-3
clone size: once

CDR3 protein: CASSERAEIAGTEAFF
J gene: TRBJ1-1
V gene: TRBV6-1
clone size: NA

CDR3 protein: CASSLGTGSYNEQFF
J gene: TRBJ2-1
V gene: TRBV7-2
clone size: NA

CDR3 protein: CASSPQGIKKGEQYF
J gene: TRBJ2-7
V gene: TRBV5-6
clone size: few

CDR3 protein: CASSSLGASGGREQYF
J gene: TRBJ2-7
V gene: TRBV6-5
clone size: few

CDR3 protein: CASSQDPRIAGGAPTDTQYF
J gene: TRBJ2-3
V gene: TRBV4-1
clone size: NA

CDR3 protein: CASSGFDGIRVVDEQYF
J gene: TRBJ2-7
V gene: TRBV5-4
clone size: NA

CDR3 protein: CSGRRGRTNTEAFF
J gene: TRBJ1-1
V gene: TRBV29-1
clone size: few

CDR3 protein: CATSDRVSSGQFF
J gene: TRBJ2-1
V gene: TRBV24-1
clone size: NA

CDR3 protein: CASSVQGSSSGNTIYF
J gene: TRBJ1-3
V gene: TRBV19
clone size: NA

CDR3 protein: CASNDPADRRFDQPQHF
J gene: TRBJ1-5
V gene: TRBV6-1
clone size: NA

CDR3 protein: CAWSRDSSYEQYF
J gene: TRBJ2-7
V gene: TRBV30
clone size: NA

CDR3 protein: CASSLGTGGNQPQHF
J gene: TRBJ1-5
V gene: TRBV13
clone size: NA

CDR3 protein: CASSLLQQTNEKLFF
J gene: TRBJ1-4
V gene: TRBV5-5
clone size: NA

CDR3 protein: CASSTTDSSATEAFF
J gene: TRBJ1-1
V gene: TRBV19
clone size: once

CDR3 protein: CSVTDSYEQYF
J gene: TRBJ2-7
V gene: TRBV29-1
clone size: NA

CDR3 protein: CASSETAGVLFF
J gene: TRBJ2-2
V gene: TRBV10-2
clone size: NA

CDR3 protein: CASSYSTGQNMNTEAFF
J gene: TRBJ1-1
V gene: TRBV6-2/TRBV6-3
clone size: NA

CDR3 protein: CSVEDTGRVDEQYF
J gene: TRBJ2-7
V gene: TRBV29-1
clone size: NA

CDR3 protein: CASSSRGDYGYTF
J gene: TRBJ1-2
V gene: TRBV7-9
clone size: NA

CDR3 protein: CASSQVGPGQISYGYTF
J gene: TRBJ1-2
V gene: TRBV4-2
clone size: few

CDR3 protein: CASSPDRGPSTEAFF
J gene: TRBJ1-1
V gene: TRBV18
clone size: NA

CDR3 protein: CASSLSGQGYYEQYF
J gene: TRBJ2-7
V gene: TRBV7-2
clone size: NA

CDR3 protein: CAWRLTGREYGYTF
J gene: TRBJ1-2
V gene: TRBV30
clone size: NA

CDR3 protein: CASSQGLYNEQFF
J gene: TRBJ2-1
V gene: TRBV4-1
clone size: NA

CDR3 protein: CASSERPSSYNEQFF
J gene: TRBJ2-1
V gene: TRBV2
clone size: NA

CDR3 protein: CASSSARSGLYEQYF
J gene: TRBJ2-7
V gene: TRBV7-9
clone size: NA

CDR3 protein: CASSLTGTAAYEQYF
J gene: TRBJ2-7
V gene: TRBV5-6
clone size: NA

CDR3 protein: CASSLDTGPNGYTF
J gene: TRBJ1-2
V gene: TRBV11-2
clone size: NA

CDR3 protein: CASSPYGQGRRSNEKLFF
J gene: TRBJ1-4
V gene: TRBV27
clone size: NA